These T cell receptor beta chains were read from a single sample in a study of blood T cells in healthy people across ages. TCRdb reprocessed the 5' RACE reads via MiXCR and lists one record per CDR3 protein. Among 1,100,000 or so distinct CDR3 sequences, 45% were seen once, and the ten largest hold 15% to 20%. Specimen: blood. The receptors were sampled from a woman between 55 and 75 years old in good health. The CDR3 runs from the conserved cysteine through the conserved F or W. D genes are given only for firm matches. For some rows the clone size is stated as once, few or many, or as a class when expanded; others skip it.

D gene	clone size	V gene	J gene	CDR3 protein	CDR3 DNA
TRBD1	NA	TRBV6-2/TRBV6-3	TRBJ2-5	CASSYGQGAGRETQYF	TGTGCCAGCAGTTACGGACAGGGGGCCGGGCGCGAGACCCAGTACTTC
TRBD2	few	TRBV2	TRBJ2-7	CASSEQGGRTHEQYF	TGTGCCAGCAGTGAGCAGGGCGGGAGGACCCACGAGCAGTACTTC
TRBD2	NA	TRBV5-5	TRBJ2-1	CASSLNPGLAGHEQFF	TGTGCCAGCAGCCTGAACCCGGGACTAGCGGGCCATGAGCAGTTCTTC
TRBD1	NA	TRBV7-8	TRBJ1-2	CASSSPSETGRRTYGYTF	TGTGCCAGCAGCTCCCCCAGTGAGACAGGGCGGAGGACCTATGGCTACACCTTC
NA	NA	TRBV20-1	TRBJ2-7	CSARGGAGNPYYEQYF	TGCAGTGCTAGAGGGGGGGCGGGAAACCCATATTACGAGCAGTACTTC
NA	NA	TRBV25-1	TRBJ2-1	CASSPPVVHTSRNEQFF	TGTGCCAGCAGTCCCCCTGTGGTACACACAAGTAGAAATGAGCAGTTCTTC
TRBD1	few	TRBV2	TRBJ2-6	CASSGTGGSGANVLTF	TGTGCCAGCAGTGGAACAGGGGGCTCTGGGGCCAACGTCCTGACTTTC
TRBD2	many	TRBV5-1	TRBJ2-1	CASRALLAGYNEQFF	TGCGCCAGCAGGGCCCTTCTAGCGGGTTACAATGAGCAGTTCTTC
NA	NA	TRBV20-1	TRBJ2-7	CSARSLGDTADEQYF	TGCAGTGCTAGGAGCCTGGGGGATACGGCGGACGAGCAGTACTTC
NA	many	TRBV13	TRBJ1-6	CASSQVLGSYNSPLHF	TGTGCCAGCAGCCAAGTCCTGGGCTCCTATAATTCACCCCTCCACTTT
TRBD1	NA	TRBV7-2	TRBJ1-6	CASSLDGTDNSPLHF	TGTGCCAGCAGCTTAGATGGGACAGACAATTCACCCCTCCACTTT
TRBD1	NA	TRBV5-1	TRBJ1-2	CATASGQGSYGYTF	TGCGCCACCGCCTCAGGACAGGGTTCCTATGGCTACACCTTC